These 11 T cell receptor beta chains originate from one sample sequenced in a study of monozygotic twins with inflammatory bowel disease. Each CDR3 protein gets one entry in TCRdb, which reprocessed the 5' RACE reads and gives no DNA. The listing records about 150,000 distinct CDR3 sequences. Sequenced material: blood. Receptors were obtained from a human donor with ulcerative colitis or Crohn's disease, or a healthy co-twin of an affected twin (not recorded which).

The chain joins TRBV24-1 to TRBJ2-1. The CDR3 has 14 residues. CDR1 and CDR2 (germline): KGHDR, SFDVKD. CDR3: CATSGVTPYNEQFF.

This CDR3 is CASSPPGPRDGYTF. The chain employs TRBV28 and TRBJ1-2. This CDR3 is built from 14 residues. Germline-derived CDR1 and CDR2 are MDHEN and SYDVKM.

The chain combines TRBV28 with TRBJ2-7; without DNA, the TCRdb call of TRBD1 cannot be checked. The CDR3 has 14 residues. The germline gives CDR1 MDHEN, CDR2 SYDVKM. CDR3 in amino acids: CASSLPRDRGEQYF. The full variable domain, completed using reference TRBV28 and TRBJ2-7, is DVKVTQSSRYLVKRTGEKVFLECVQDMDHENMFWYRQDPGLGLRLIYFSYDVKMKEKGDIPEGYSVSREKKERFSLILESASTNQTSMYLCASSLPRDRGEQYFGPGTRLTVT.

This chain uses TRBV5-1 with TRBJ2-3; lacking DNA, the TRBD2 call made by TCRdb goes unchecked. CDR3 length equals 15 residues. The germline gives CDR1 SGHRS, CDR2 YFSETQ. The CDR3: CASSQGLADTDTQYF. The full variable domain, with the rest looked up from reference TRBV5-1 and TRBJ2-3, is KAGVTQTPRYLIKTRGQQVTLSCSPISGHRSVSWYQQTPGQGLQFLFEYFSETQRNKGNFPGRFSGRQFSNSRSEMNVSTLELGDSALYLCASSQGLADTDTQYFGPGTRLTVL.

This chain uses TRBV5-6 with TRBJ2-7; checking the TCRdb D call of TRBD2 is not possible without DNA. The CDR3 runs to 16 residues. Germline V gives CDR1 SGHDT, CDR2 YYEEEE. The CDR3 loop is CASSYGGSIGSYEQYF. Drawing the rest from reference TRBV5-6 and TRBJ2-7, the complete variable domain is DAGVTQSPTHLIKTRGQQVTLRCSPKSGHDTVSWYQQALGQGPQFIFQYYEEEERQRGNFPDRFSGHQFPNYSSELNVNALLLGDSALYLCASSYGGSIGSYEQYFGPGTRLTVT.

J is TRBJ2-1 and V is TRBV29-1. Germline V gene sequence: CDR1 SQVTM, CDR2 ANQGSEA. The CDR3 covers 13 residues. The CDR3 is CSVEAFFLDEQFF.

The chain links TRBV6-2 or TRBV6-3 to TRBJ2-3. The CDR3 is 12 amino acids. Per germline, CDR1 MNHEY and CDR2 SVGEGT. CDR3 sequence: CASSLVPDTQYF.

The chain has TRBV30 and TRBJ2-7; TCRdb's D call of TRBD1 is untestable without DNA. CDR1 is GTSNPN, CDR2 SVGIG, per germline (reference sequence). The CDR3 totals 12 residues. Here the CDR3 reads CAWRDREYEQYF.

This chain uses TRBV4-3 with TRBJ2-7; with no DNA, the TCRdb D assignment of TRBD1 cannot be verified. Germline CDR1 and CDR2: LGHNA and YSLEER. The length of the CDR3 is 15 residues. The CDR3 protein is CASSLDRVGSYEQYF.

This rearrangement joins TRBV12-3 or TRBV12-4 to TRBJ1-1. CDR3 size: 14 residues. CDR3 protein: CASSFTRLNTEAFF.

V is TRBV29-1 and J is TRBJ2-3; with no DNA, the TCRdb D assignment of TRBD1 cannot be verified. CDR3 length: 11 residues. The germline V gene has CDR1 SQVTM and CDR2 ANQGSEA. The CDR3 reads CSGDGTDTQYF.